This TCR beta chain was captured in a study of shared clonotypes between healthy human individuals (dated by TCRdb to between 2020 and 2021). About the full investigation: The cohort comprised two women and a few men aged 18 to 49 years. Each donor's leukapheresis produced roughly between about 0.8 and 10 billion PBMCs. Blood TCR repertoires of five healthy adults were deeply sequenced to estimate repertoire size and the extent of clonotype sharing between individuals. Libraries were prepared and TCR repertoires were sequenced by different laboratories using diverse techniques, in order to increase sequencing depth and limit assay-specific biases. For each donor, three plates each were used for CD4 naive and CD4 memory, two plates were used for CD8 naive, and one plate was used for CD8 memory. The full study reports these points: Sharing across four donors was observed for 5% to 6.5% of naive CD4, under 4% of naive CD8, 2.3% of memory CD4, and roughly 0.4% of memory CD8 clonotypes. Naive subsets generally had larger estimated clonotype richness than memory subsets did. Compared with non-shared clonotypes, the clonotypes found in all four sorted-subset donors had higher generation probabilities. The genetic and exposure-history diversity represented was limited by the small number of donors. Based on pairwise subsampling, the degree of clonotype sharing among donors was expected to be affected by sequencing depth. Even with the large sequencing depth, rarefaction of the sorted-subset datasets indicated that sequencing was incomplete. Only blood was sampled, and tissue TCR repertoires likely differ from those in blood.

V loses 0 bases at its end and J loses 5 bases; junction bases beyond the gene matches: 7. Sequences SGHDT (CDR1) and YYEEEE (CDR2) are obtained from the germline V gene. Reading from cysteine to phenylalanine, the CDR3 counts 15 amino acids. Left in the record is the CDR3 DNA by itself, 45 bases read in frame from the first base. Using the deep immunoSEQ assay, multiplex PCR amplified TCR CDR3 regions from genomic DNA. For each cell subset, the extracted genomic DNA was distributed evenly across all wells of several immunoSEQ 96-well plates, and each plate served as one replicate. For sorted subsets, roughly 200 ng of genomic DNA, equivalent to about 30,000 T cell genomes, went into each replicate PCR. Purified libraries were quantified with a Qubit 3.0 fluorometer, sized on a Bioanalyzer 2100, and re-quantified with the KAPA Library Quantification kit. Every immunoSEQ 96-well plate was sequenced on a separate single-read 150-cycle Illumina NextSeq 550 flow cell. In the authors' own workflow: Because only junctional sequences without quality scores were contained in the immunoSEQ output, filtering matching that applied to full-length reads could not be performed. Sequences were annotated with PyIR, a Python wrapper for IgBLAST v1.9, and V/J genes and CDR3 were assigned using IMGT germline references. Reads were filtered out if the reads had weak V/J assignments (E-value above 1e-6), no CDR3, stop codons, out-of-frame junctions, or ambiguous translated residues. V3J clonotypes were defined as sequences sharing the same inferred V gene, J gene, and CDR3 amino acid sequence. Percentage overlap between repertoires was computed as shared unique clonotypes divided by the size of the smaller repertoire. Three approaches were used to assess repertoire richness: RTK rarefaction, the Chao1 estimator, and Recon v2.1 estimates of unobserved clonotypes. Generation probabilities for all TCRbeta clonotypes obtained by the gDNA method from a few donors were computed using OLGA. TCRdb provides this immuneACCESS table in a form limited to in-frame rearrangements. Some clones are lacking; in checked studies, under half of them reflect an unresolved V gene, and why the rest are absent is not known. V and J calls and clone size come straight from that table; D and trimming were deduced from the DNA. Recorded for this sample are more than 2 million clones; approximately 94% of them occurred a single time. Roughly 0.13% of the sample is held by the ten biggest clonotypes.

Donors were healthy HIV-negative adults with no recently reported acute infections or vaccinations. All donors were Caucasian adults living in Nashville, Tennessee, USA. CD4+ T cells were enriched by magnetic negative selection; naive cells were then positively selected on CD45RA, and the negative fraction formed the memory subset. Blood was collected by leukapheresis, and PBMCs were isolated by Ficoll-Histopaque density gradient centrifugation and then cryopreserved in liquid nitrogen vapor phase. Analytical flow cytometry was used to check the purity and quantity of each magnetically sorted T cell population. Genomic DNA was isolated from every sorted fraction and measured by UV absorbance on a Nanodrop 2000c. As for this clone: Its antigen target is currently unknown. The sample holds no much larger clone one base away, and base qualities are not on file.

The TCR was taken from a man aged 18 to 30 in good health. Here the chain combines TRBV5-6 and TRBJ2-7; 8 bases in between match TRBD1. Sequenced material: naive CD4+ T cells sorted from blood. The cell subset or site label corresponds to: CD45RA+ positively selected. In nucleotide form, the sequence is TGTGCCAGCAGCTTGGCCCGGACAGGGCTCGACGAGCAGTACTTC. The translation is CASSLARTGLDEQYF.